One and the same sample provided the 26 T cell receptor beta chains below, sequenced in a study of CD8+CD57+ T cells in acquired aplastic anemia. Genomic DNA, serving as template, underwent TCR beta VDJ and CDR3 profiling. MiXCR, applied by TCRdb to the reads, yields one record per CDR3 protein. This sample carries about 210,000 distinct CDR3 sequences, over 60% of them seen once, and the ten largest clones take 25% to 30%. Sequenced sample: sorted CD4+, CD8+, or CD8+CD57+ T cells (not recorded which) from PBMCs. The receptor source for this set is a human donor in good health.

This sequence joins TRBV5-1 and TRBJ1-2; D is uncertain. Germline-derived CDR1 and CDR2 are SGHRS and YFSETQ. The germline V and J ends were trimmed by 4 bases and 2 bases, with 9 bases remaining between them. This CDR3 contains 13 residues. Here the CDR3 reads CASSRNGNYGYTF. CDR3 nucleotides: TGCGCCAGCAGCCGGAACGGAAACTATGGCTACACCTTC.

The chain links TRBV19 to TRBJ2-7; 7 bases line up with TRBD1. Germline V gives CDR1 LNHDA, CDR2 SQIVND (reference sequence). Trimming removed 5 bases from V and 2 bases from J; junction bases left unmatched: 9. CDR3 length: 15 amino acids. The CDR3 DNA sequence: TGTGCCAGTAGTTTGCTGACAGGGCCCACCTACGAGCAGTACTTC. Encoded protein: CASSLLTGPTYEQYF.

This chain joins TRBV5-8 and TRBJ2-5, with a tentative D call TRBD1 (5 bases). Trimming stripped 5 bases from V and 2 bases from J, with 10 bases between. Germline CDR1 and CDR2: SGHTS and YDEGEE. The CDR3 consists of 13 residues. CDR3 in amino acids: CASRLTGQETQYF. The CDR3 coding sequence is TGTGCCAGCAGATTAACAGGTCAAGAGACCCAGTACTTC. The variable domain in full, with the rest retrieved from reference TRBV5-8 and TRBJ2-5, is EAGVTQSPTHLIKTRGQQATLRCSPISGHTSVYWYQQALGLGLQFLLWYDEGEERNRGNFPPRFSGRQFPNYSSELNVNALELEDSALYLCASRLTGQETQYFGPGTRLLVL.

The CDR3 region is CASNGLHGYTF. The CDR3 coding sequence is TGTGCCAGCAATGGGTTACATGGCTACACCTTC. The genes are TRBV12-3 or TRBV12-4 and TRBJ1-2; no clear D gene. The CDR3 has 11 amino acids. V gave up 7 bases and J gave up 6 bases, with 9 bases separating them.

This clonotype was detected many times. The chain couples TRBV10-3 to TRBJ1-2; 8 nucleotides line up with TRBD1. The junction had 17 bases not matched to a gene; V was cut back by 8 bases and J by 6 bases. There are 16 residues in the CDR3. Germline V CDR1 and CDR2: ENHRY, SYGVKD. The CDR3 nucleotides are TGTGCCATCGCAAGTTACCAGACAGGGGATGGAAATGGCTACACCTTC. This codes for CAIASYQTGDGNGYTF.

Ten or more counts support this clonotype. The genes are TRBV7-9 and TRBJ2-1; D not resolved. This CDR3 has 15 amino acids. Germline V gene sequence: CDR1 SEHNR, CDR2 FQNEAQ (reference sequence). V gave up 1 base and J gave up 5 bases, with 12 bases separating them. Here the CDR3 DNA reads TGTGCCAGCAGCTTAGTCGTCGGCCATAACAATGAGCAGTTCTTC. Translating gives CASSLVVGHNNEQFF.

This clonotype was counted between two and nine times. The J gene is TRBJ2-7, the V gene TRBV2, with 10 bases lining up with TRBD1. V shed 0 bases and J 5 bases; nucleotides not matched to a gene: 7. Germline-derived CDR1 and CDR2 are SNHLY and FYNNEI. The CDR3 has 16 amino acids. Here the CDR3 DNA reads TGTGCCAGCAGTGAAGCGCGGGGACAGGGGTTTAACGAGCAGTACTTC. This encodes CASSEARGQGFNEQYF.

A note on this clonotype: One junction end disagrees with the germline gene, perhaps due to a read error. The chain uses TRBV10-3 and TRBJ1-1; D unresolved. This CDR3 is built from 15 residues. Germline loops: CDR1 ENHRY, CDR2 SYGVKD. This CDR3 is CAISELAGGVDEALF. In nucleotides, the CDR3 is TGTGCCATCAGCGAACTAGCGGGAGGTGTCGATGAAGCTCTCTTT.

The rearrangement uses TRBV9 and TRBJ1-2; no clear D. V was trimmed by 0 bases and J by 5 bases, leaving 8 bases between them. The CDR3 has 13 residues. Per the germline V gene, CDR1 is SGDLS and CDR2 is YYNGEE. CDR3 amino acids: CASSVVPDYGYTF. The CDR3 coding sequence is TGTGCCAGCAGCGTAGTTCCAGATTATGGCTACACCTTC.

The V and J genes are TRBV7-2 and TRBJ2-7, with 8 bases that match TRBD2. Germline V gene sequence: CDR1 SGHTA, CDR2 FQGNSA. This CDR3 spans 15 amino acids. The trim removed 7 bases at V and 4 bases at J, leaving 12 bases unmatched. The CDR3 region has the DNA TGTGCCAGCACCAACTACGGCGGCGGGAGGTACGAGCAGTACTTC. It specifies CASTNYGGGRYEQYF.

Details on this clonotype: A read error may account for a junction end that differs from germline. The genes are TRBV7-2 and TRBJ2-2; 13 bases match TRBD2. This CDR3 has 17 amino acids. Germline values: CDR1 SGHTA, CDR2 FQGNSA. CDR3 sequence reads: CASSSGLAGEHTGELFF. The CDR3 DNA is TGCGCCAGCAGCTCCGGACTAGCGGGGGAGCACACCGGGGAGCTGTTTTTT.

Here the CDR3 DNA reads TGTGCCAGCAGCCCGCAGACAGGGCAGGGGTATGGCTACACCTTC. Its translation is CASSPQTGQGYGYTF. The V gene is TRBV7-9, the J gene TRBJ1-2; 7 bases line up with TRBD1. The CDR3 is made up of 15 amino acids. V shed 5 bases and J 5 bases; nucleotides not matched to a gene: 11. Germline V gene sequence: CDR1 SEHNR, CDR2 FQNEAQ (reference sequence). Using reference TRBV7-9 and TRBJ1-2 for the parts outside the CDR3, the full variable domain is DTGVSQNPRHKITKRGQNVTFRCDPISEHNRLYWYRQTLGQGPEFLTYFQNEAQLEKSRLLSDRFSAERPKGSFSTLEIQRTEQGDSAMYLCASSPQTGQGYGYTFGSGTRLTVV.

The sample holds many counts of this clonotype. This chain connects TRBV7-8 to TRBJ2-6; D is unclear. The germline gives CDR1 SGHVS, CDR2 FQNEAQ. Trimming removed 0 bases at V and 4 bases at J, with 7 bases between. The CDR3 is 15 amino acids. CDR3 DNA: TGTGCCAGCAGCTTAGCCTCAGCCGGGGCCAACGTCCTGACTTTC. Encoded protein: CASSLASAGANVLTF.

On this clonotype: One end of the junction varies from germline; a read error may be responsible. This rearrangement joins TRBV7-6 to TRBJ2-1, with 7 bases identical to TRBD2. The CDR3 covers 14 residues. Germline loops: CDR1 SGHVS, CDR2 FNYEAQ. DNA for the CDR3: TGTGCCAGCTGTTTAGATGGGACTATCGATGAGCAGTTGTTC. It codes for CASCLDGTIDEQLF.

V usage is TRBV7-6 and J usage is TRBJ2-7, with D perhaps matching TRBD2 (5 bases). CDR1 is SGHVS and CDR2 is FNYEAQ in the germline V gene. This CDR3 spans 14 amino acids. V was clipped by 5 bases and J by 5 bases, with 16 bases between them. Here the CDR3 reads CASSPGYGVDEQYF. The CDR3 DNA follows: TGTGCCAGCAGCCCTGGGTACGGGGTCGACGAGCAGTACTTC.

This clonotype was seen repeatedly, ten times or more. This rearrangement joins TRBV27 to TRBJ2-2, with 10 bases fitting TRBD2. The germline CDR1 and CDR2 sequences are MNHEY and SMNVEV (reference sequence). CDR3 length: 16 amino acids. J was trimmed by 4 bases and V by 6 bases; bases with no gene match: 8. CDR3 amino acids: CASSPGLADLTGELFF. CDR3 DNA sequence: TGTGCCAGCAGCCCCGGACTAGCGGATCTCACCGGGGAGCTGTTTTTT.

The V and J genes are TRBV14 and TRBJ2-1; D unresolved. This CDR3 region has 12 residues. Trimming removed 6 bases from V and 9 bases from J, with 12 bases in between. Germline V gene sequence: CDR1 SGHDN, CDR2 FVKESK. CDR3 nucleotide sequence: TGTGCCAGCAGACTCCTAGGTGGTGAGCAGTTCTTC. It yields the protein CASRLLGGEQFF.

This chain uses TRBV20-1 with TRBJ2-2, with 9 bases that match TRBD1. This CDR3 comprises 15 residues. Germline V gene lookup returns CDR1 DFQATT and CDR2 SNEGSKA (reference sequence). V dropped 5 bases and J dropped 0; count of bases not matched to a gene: 4. The CDR3 DNA sequence: TGCAGTGCTCCTACAGGGGGCGCGAACACCGGGGAGCTGTTTTTT. This translates into CSAPTGGANTGELFF.

This clonotype has ten or more counts. The chain uses TRBV7-3 and TRBJ2-1; 10 nucleotides align to TRBD1. The ends lost 5 bases at V and 5 bases at J; junction bases unmatched: 6. The CDR3 loop spans 15 amino acids. CDR1 and CDR2 (germline): SGHTA, FQGTGA. The CDR3 region is CASSPTGGDNNEQFF. The CDR3 DNA reads TGTGCCAGCAGCCCGACAGGGGGCGATAACAATGAGCAGTTCTTC. The full variable domain, its missing parts supplied by reference TRBV7-3 and TRBJ2-1, is GAGVSQTPSNKVTEKGKYVELRCDPISGHTALYWYRQSLGQGPEFLIYFQGTGAADDSGLPNDRFFAVRPEGSVSTLKIQRTERGDSAVYLCASSPTGGDNNEQFFGPGTRLTVL.

The V gene is TRBV24-1, the J gene TRBJ2-1, with unresolved D. This CDR3 region has 12 residues. CDR1 KGHDR and CDR2 SFDVKD come from the germline V gene. Trimming took 4 bases from V and 10 from J, leaving 10 bases between them. Here the CDR3 DNA reads TGTGCCACCAGTGAAGCTACGACAGAGCAGTTCTTC. It is translated as CATSEATTEQFF.

The V gene is TRBV6-2 or TRBV6-3, the J gene TRBJ2-1; D unresolved. This CDR3 comprises 11 residues. With 3 bases removed from V and 8 bases from J, the gap between germline ends came to 5 bases. Germline V gene data show CDR1 as MNHEY and CDR2 as SVGEGT. For the CDR3, the DNA is TGTGCCAGCAGTTATTCGGATGAGCAGTTCTTC. This encodes CASSYSDEQFF.

This clonotype was observed once. The chain recombines TRBV9 with TRBJ1-1; perhaps TRBD1 as D (6 bases). Germline V gene lookup returns CDR1 SGDLS and CDR2 YYNGEE. The V end was cut by 0 bases, the J end by 7 bases, with 10 bases between. The CDR3 totals 13 residues. CDR3 bases: TGTGCCAGCAGCGTAGAGGGGGGAGGTGAAGCTTTCTTT. Encoded protein: CASSVEGGGEAFF. Full variable domain (missing parts from reference TRBV9 and TRBJ1-1): DSGVTQTPKHLITATGQRVTLRCSPRSGDLSVYWYQQSLDQGLQFLIQYYNGEERAKGNILERFSAQQFPDLHSELNLSSLELGDSALYFCASSVEGGGEAFFGQGTRLTVV.

The rearrangement links TRBV7-3 to TRBJ1-2; 11 bases match TRBD1. The trim removed 5 bases at V and 3 bases at J, leaving 11 bases unmatched. The CDR3 spans 17 residues. Germline values: CDR1 SGHTA, CDR2 FQGTGA. This CDR3 reads CASSPSGQGAVDYGYTF. CDR3 nucleotide sequence: TGTGCCAGCAGCCCTTCCGGACAGGGGGCGGTGGACTATGGCTACACCTTC.

The rearrangement joins TRBV7-2 to TRBJ2-5; 11 nucleotides align to TRBD2. This CDR3 has 15 amino acids. V lost 3 bases to trimming and J lost 5 bases; unmatched junction nucleotides: 5. CDR1 and CDR2 from the germline V gene are SGHTA and FQGNSA. In nucleotides, the CDR3 is TGTGCCAGCAGCTTGGGGGTAGCGGGGGGGGAGACCCAGTACTTC. Residues: CASSLGVAGGETQYF.

The chain joins TRBV29-1 to TRBJ2-7; 10 bases align to TRBD1. The CDR3 is made up of 15 amino acids. V was clipped by 0 bases and J by 8 bases; unmatched bases: 10. Germline CDR1 is SQVTM and CDR2 is ANQGSEA. The chain's CDR3 is CSVEDEGQGGLKQYF. The CDR3 nucleotides read TGCAGCGTTGAAGATGAAGGACAGGGGGGGTTGAAGCAGTACTTC.

This sequence joins TRBV2 and TRBJ2-1; D gene unclear. The V end lost 1 base, the J end lost 12 bases, and 10 bases lay between the germline ends. Germline V gene sequence: CDR1 SNHLY, CDR2 FYNNEI. The length of the CDR3 is 12 residues. CDR3 region: CASSEVTVGQFF. Here the CDR3 DNA reads TGTGCCAGCAGTGAAGTAACTGTGGGGCAGTTCTTC.